This is a list of T cell receptor beta chains from one sample in a study of shared clonotypes between healthy human individuals. Here immunoSEQ multiplex PCR was the method, and the copy in TCRdb shows in-frame clones only, minus some. The table shows more than 450,000 clones, with 70% to 80% occurring only once. The sample comprised PBMCs. The receptor set was obtained from a woman aged 40-49 years in good health. Some clones in this sample may be carry-over from other donors' samples. The CDR3 runs from the conserved cysteine through the conserved F or W. The listing skips clone size in some rows; elsewhere it reads once, few, many or a size class.

clone_size v_call cdr3_aa
once TRBV9 CASSVAGEYYEQYF
NA TRBV19 CASSIGGEQYF
NA TRBV9 CASSRPGGAGGYTF
NA TRBV28 CASSPLAGPLYNSPLHF
NA TRBV27 CASSYGRYNYGYTF
NA TRBV4-1 CASSPLWTSGRALGGRTYEQYF
NA TRBV10-2 CASGLQGITDYGYTF
NA TRBV6-5 CASSYRGQSYGYTF
NA TRBV30 CAWSVDRGQIAGANVLTF
few TRBV6-5 CASGDSAWTQYF
NA TRBV6-5 CASSFGNTIYF
NA TRBV2 CASSVTGFGNTIYF
NA TRBV28 CASSEGTGVKIAFF
NA TRBV7-9 CASSPHGTPYNEQFF
NA TRBV28 CASKETPHMITGELFF
few TRBV30 CAWSVGLEETQYF
NA TRBV18 CASSTIDSTDTQYF
NA TRBV10-2 CASSDPWTSGRVEQFF
NA TRBV2 CASRRQGISYEQYF
NA TRBV7-9 CASSLGISGRVETQYF
few TRBV28 CASSFWGQQYF
NA TRBV10-3 CAISGRGNSYNEQFF
NA TRBV18 CASSRVEEAWNEQYF
NA TRBV7-3 CASSLVRDTDTQYF
NA TRBV11-2 CASSLGLYGYTF
NA TRBV11-2 CASSLSTIGELFF
NA TRBV19 CASSIDDIQETQYF
NA TRBV5-1 CASSLRAGDYEQYF
NA TRBV4-3 CASSQDSWREGSYNEQFF
NA TRBV11-2 CASGTAGAYGYTF
NA TRBV15 CATSRGRVYEQYF
NA TRBV21-1 CASSKGVAGLAGGTDPYEQYF
NA TRBV30 CAWTRLASGNTIYF
NA TRBV27 CASSRTSGIETQYF
few TRBV18 CASSPETGERTEAFF
few TRBV19 CASSPRERDNMNEQFF
once TRBV11-2 CASSSTGATLKTQYF
many TRBV5-6 CASSSPGDLKDTEAFF
NA TRBV5-1 CASSLSGQGNTEAFF
NA TRBV5-1 CASSIAGQGANTIYF
NA TRBV4-2 CASSQDGRGRATGELFF
NA TRBV6-4 CASSDSKGLAGEKNEQFF
NA TRBV10-3 CAISESSSSYNEQFF
NA TRBV7-2 CASSQGPENEQFF
NA TRBV15 CATSRDSGSNQPQHF
many TRBV7-2 CASSLVSSGRGEQFF
NA TRBV6-5 CASRYDTTSGLALSF
NA TRBV11-3 CASSPGLGSYNEQFF
NA TRBV27 CASSFIGAGGETQYF
NA TRBV9 CASGSGGPDTQYF
NA TRBV2 CATWGPPRDEQFF